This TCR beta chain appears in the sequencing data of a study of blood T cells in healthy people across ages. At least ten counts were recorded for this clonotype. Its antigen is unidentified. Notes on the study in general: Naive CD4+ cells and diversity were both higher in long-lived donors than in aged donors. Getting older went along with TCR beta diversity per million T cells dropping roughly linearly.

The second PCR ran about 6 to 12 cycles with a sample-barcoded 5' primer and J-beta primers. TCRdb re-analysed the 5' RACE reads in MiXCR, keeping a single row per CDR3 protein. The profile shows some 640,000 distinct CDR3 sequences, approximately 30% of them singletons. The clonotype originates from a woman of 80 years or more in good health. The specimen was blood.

This CDR3 is CASSLSFEGQGANVLTF. The DNA of the CDR3 is TGTGCCAGCAGTTTATCTTTTGAGGGACAGGGGGCCAACGTCCTGACTTTC. The J gene is TRBJ2-6, the V gene TRBV27; 7 positions agree with TRBD1. The ends lost 0 bases at V and 4 bases at J; junction bases unmatched: 6. Germline values: CDR1 MNHEY, CDR2 SMNVEV (reference sequence). This CDR3 contains 17 residues.